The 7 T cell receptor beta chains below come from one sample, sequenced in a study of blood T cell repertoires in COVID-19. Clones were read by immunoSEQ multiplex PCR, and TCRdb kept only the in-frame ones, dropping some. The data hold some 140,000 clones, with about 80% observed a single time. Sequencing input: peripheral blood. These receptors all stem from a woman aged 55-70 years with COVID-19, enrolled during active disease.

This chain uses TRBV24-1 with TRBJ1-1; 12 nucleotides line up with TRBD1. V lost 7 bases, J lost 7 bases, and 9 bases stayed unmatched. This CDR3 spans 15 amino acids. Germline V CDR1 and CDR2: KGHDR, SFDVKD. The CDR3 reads CATSGTGGAGFEAFF. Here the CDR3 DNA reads TGTGCCACCAGCGGGACAGGGGGCGCGGGGTTTGAAGCTTTCTTT.

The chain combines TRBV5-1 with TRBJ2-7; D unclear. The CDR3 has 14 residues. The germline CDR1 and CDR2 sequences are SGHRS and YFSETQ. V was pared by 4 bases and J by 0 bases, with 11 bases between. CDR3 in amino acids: CASSTAAASYEQYF. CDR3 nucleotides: TGCGCCAGCAGCACGGCGGCCGCCTCCTACGAGCAGTACTTC. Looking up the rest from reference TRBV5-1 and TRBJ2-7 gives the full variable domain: KAGVTQTPRYLIKTRGQQVTLSCSPISGHRSVSWYQQTPGQGLQFLFEYFSETQRNKGNFPGRFSGRQFSNSRSEMNVSTLELGDSALYLCASSTAAASYEQYFGPGTRLTVT.

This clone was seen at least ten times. The CDR3 nucleotides are TGTGCCAGCAGCTTAGGAGGCAAGAGCGGGGGTTTATCCTACAATGAGCAGTTCTTC. This gives the protein CASSLGGKSGGLSYNEQFF. The rearrangement uses TRBV7-2 and TRBJ2-1; 8 nucleotides line up with TRBD2. The CDR3 length is 19 residues. V shed 1 base and J 1 base; nucleotides not matched to a gene: 12. CDR1 SGHTA and CDR2 FQGNSA come from the germline V gene.

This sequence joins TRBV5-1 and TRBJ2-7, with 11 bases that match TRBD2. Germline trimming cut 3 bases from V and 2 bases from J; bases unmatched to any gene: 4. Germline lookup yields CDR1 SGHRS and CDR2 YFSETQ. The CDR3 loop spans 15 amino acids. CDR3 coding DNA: TGCGCCAGCAGCTCGGGACTAGCGGAGACCTACGAGCAGTACTTC. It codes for CASSSGLAETYEQYF.

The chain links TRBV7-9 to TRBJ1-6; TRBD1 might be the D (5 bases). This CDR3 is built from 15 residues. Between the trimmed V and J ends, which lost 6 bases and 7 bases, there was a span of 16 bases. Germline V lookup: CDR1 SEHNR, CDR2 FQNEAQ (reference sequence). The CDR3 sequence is CASSHISDRNSPLHF. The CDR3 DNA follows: TGTGCCAGCAGTCATATAAGCGACAGAAATTCACCCCTCCACTTT. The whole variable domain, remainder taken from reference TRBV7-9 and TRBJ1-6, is DTGVSQNPRHKITKRGQNVTFRCDPISEHNRLYWYRQTLGQGPEFLTYFQNEAQLEKSRLLSDRFSAERPKGSFSTLEIQRTEQGDSAMYLCASSHISDRNSPLHFGNGTRLTVT.

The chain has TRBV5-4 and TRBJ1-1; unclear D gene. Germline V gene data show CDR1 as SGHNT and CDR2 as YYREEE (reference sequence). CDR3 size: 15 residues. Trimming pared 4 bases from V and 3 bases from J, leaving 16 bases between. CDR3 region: CASSPDGGPHTEAFF. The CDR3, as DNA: TGTGCCAGCAGCCCGGACGGAGGGCCCCACACTGAAGCTTTCTTT.

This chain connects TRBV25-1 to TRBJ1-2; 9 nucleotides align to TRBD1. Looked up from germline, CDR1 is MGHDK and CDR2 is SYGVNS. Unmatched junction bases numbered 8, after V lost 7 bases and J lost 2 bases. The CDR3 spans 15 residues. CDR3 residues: CASTGTGRGNYGYTF. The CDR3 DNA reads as TGTGCCAGCACCGGGACAGGGAGGGGGAACTATGGCTACACCTTC.